The TCR beta chain described here comes from a study of blood T cell repertoires in COVID-19. In its sample, this clone was seen a few times. The method was immunoSEQ multiplex PCR; TCRdb's version includes in-frame clones alone and lacks a portion of them. Among about 360,000 clones, around 87% were seen once, and the ten largest hold 1% to 1.5%. Germline CDR1 is MNHEY and CDR2 is SMNVEV (reference sequence). V was pared by 7 bases and J by 4 bases, with 2 bases of the junction left unmatched. The CDR3 loop spans 13 amino acids. What was sequenced was PBMCs or T cells enriched from blood (not recorded which). The sequence was obtained from a man aged 25-45 years who had recovered from COVID-19. This rearrangement joins TRBV27 to TRBJ2-2, with 8 positions matching TRBD2. Here the CDR3 reads CASTGLGTGELFF. CDR3 nucleotides: TGTGCCAGCACGGGACTAGGCACCGGGGAGCTGTTTTTT.